This TCR beta chain derives from a study of TIL therapy for anti-PD-1-resistant metastatic lung cancer. Study-level information: Patients then received nivolumab; progressors got lymphodepletion, TIL and IL-2. Half of patients were current or former smokers. By whole-exome sequencing, median non-synonymous tumor mutation burden was more than 1.2 mutations per megabase. Overall study findings and caveats: Treatment-naive, never-smoker and oncogene-addicted patients were overrepresented in this highly selected cohort.

Points on this clone: Its cognate antigen is unknown.

The sample's time point: pre-treatment sample, taken before nivolumab and TIL therapy. This was the immunoSEQ v3 assay. The table came from immunoSEQ multiplex PCR; TCRdb's copy has only in-frame clones and leaves some out. This sample has about 59,000 clones, with 73% found just once. Germline V gene data show CDR1 as MNHEY and CDR2 as SVGAGI. V lost 4 bases and J lost 0, with 12 bases in between. This CDR3 spans 15 amino acids. This specimen consisted of blood, obtained at baseline. This sequence originates from a person aged 25 to 80 with non-small cell lung cancer. The rearrangement uses TRBV6-5 and TRBJ1-1; tentative D call: TRBD1 (5 bases). The CDR3 sequence is CASSFYRFMNTEAFF. In DNA, the CDR3 is TGTGCCAGCAGTTTTTACAGGTTCATGAACACTGAAGCTTTCTTT.